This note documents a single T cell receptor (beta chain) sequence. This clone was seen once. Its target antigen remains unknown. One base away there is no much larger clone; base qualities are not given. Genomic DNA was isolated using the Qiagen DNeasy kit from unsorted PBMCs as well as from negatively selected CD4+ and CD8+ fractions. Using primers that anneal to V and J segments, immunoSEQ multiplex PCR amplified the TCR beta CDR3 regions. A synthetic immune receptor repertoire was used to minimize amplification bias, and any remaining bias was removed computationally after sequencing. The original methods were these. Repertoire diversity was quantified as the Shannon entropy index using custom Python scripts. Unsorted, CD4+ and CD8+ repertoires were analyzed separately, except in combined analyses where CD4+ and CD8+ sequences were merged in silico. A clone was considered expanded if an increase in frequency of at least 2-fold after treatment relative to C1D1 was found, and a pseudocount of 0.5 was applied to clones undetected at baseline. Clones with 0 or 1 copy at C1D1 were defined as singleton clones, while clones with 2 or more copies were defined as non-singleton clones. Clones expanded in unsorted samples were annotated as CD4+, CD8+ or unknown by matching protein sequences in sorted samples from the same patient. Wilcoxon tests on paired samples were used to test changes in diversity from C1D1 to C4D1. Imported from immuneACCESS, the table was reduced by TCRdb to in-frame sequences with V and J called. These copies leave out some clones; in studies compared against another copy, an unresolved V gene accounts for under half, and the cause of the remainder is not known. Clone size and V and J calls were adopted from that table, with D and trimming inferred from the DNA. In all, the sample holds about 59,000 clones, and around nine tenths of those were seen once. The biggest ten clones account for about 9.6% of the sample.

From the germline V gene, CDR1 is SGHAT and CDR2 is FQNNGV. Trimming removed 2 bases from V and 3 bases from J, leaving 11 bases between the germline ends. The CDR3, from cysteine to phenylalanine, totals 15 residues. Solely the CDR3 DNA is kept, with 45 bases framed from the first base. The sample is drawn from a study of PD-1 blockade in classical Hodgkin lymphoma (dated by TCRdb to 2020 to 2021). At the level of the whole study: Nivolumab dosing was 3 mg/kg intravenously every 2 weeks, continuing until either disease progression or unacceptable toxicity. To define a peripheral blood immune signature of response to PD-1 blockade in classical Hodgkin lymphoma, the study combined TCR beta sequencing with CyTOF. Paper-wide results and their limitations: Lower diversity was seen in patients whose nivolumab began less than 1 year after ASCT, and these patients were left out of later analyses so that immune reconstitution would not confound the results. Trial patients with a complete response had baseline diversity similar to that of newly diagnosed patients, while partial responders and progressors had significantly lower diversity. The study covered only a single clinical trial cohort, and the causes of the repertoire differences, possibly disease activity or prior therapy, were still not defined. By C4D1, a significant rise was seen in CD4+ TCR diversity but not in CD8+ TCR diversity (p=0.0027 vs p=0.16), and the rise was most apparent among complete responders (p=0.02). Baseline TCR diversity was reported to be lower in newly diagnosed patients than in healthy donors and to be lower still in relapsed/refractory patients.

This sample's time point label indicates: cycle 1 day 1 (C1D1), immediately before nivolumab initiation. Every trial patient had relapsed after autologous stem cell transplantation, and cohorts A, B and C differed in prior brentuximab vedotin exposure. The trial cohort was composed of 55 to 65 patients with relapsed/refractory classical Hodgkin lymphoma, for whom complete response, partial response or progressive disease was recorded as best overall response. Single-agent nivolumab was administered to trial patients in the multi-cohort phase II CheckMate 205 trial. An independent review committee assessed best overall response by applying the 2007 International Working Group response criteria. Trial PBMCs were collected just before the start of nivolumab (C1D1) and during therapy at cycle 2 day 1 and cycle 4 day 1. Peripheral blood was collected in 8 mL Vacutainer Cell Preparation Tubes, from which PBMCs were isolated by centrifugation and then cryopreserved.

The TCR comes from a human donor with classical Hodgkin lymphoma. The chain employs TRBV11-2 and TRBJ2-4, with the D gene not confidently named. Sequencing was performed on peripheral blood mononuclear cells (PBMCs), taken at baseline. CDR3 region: CASSLSSGVKNIQYF. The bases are TGTGCCAGCAGCTTATCGTCAGGTGTCAAAAACATTCAGTACTTC.